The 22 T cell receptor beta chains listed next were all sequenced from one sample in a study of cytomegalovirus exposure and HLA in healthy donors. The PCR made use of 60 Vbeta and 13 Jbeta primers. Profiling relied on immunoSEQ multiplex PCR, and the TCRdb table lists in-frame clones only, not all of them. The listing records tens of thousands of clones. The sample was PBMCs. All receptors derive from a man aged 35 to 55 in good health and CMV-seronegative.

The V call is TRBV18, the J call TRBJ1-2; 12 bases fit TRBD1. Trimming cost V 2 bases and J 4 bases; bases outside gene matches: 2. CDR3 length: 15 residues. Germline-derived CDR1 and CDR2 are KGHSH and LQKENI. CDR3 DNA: TGTGCCAGCTCACCAGGGACAGGGGGCAGCTATGGCTACACCTTC. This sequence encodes CASSPGTGGSYGYTF.

The DNA of the CDR3 is TGTGCCAGCAGTGAGGGCCAGATGAACACTGAAGCTTTCTTT. Protein product: CASSEGQMNTEAFF. The rearrangement links TRBV6-1 to TRBJ1-1; D gene ambiguous. From germline, CDR1 is MNHNS and CDR2 SASEGT. The CDR3 is 14 amino acids. Deletions cut 3 bases from V and 0 bases from J, with 8 bases between.

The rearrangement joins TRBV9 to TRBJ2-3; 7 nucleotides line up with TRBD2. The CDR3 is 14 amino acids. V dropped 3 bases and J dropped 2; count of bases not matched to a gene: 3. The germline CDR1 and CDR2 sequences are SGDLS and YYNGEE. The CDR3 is CASSGGTTTDTQYF. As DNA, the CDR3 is TGTGCCAGCAGCGGGGGGACTACCACAGATACGCAGTATTTT.

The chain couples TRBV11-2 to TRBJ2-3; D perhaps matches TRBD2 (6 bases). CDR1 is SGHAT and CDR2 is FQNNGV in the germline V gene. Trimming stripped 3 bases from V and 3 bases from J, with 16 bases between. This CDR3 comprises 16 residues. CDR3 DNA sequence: TGTGCCAGCAGCTTCCTGGGGACTCCAGGGACAGATACGCAGTATTTT. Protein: CASSFLGTPGTDTQYF.

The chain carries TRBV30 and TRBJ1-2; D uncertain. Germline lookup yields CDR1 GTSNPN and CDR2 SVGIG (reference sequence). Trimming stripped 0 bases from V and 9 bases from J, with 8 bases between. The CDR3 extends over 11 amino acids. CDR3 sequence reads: CAWSVGLSYTF. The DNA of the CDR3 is TGTGCCTGGAGTGTGGGCTTGAGCTACACCTTC.

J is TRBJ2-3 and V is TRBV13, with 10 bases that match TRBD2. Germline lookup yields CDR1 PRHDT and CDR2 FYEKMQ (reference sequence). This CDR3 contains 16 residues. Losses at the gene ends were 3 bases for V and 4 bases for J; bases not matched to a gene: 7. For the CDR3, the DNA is TGTGCCAGCAGCTTCGAACTAGCGGGGTATTCAGATACGCAGTATTTT. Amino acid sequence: CASSFELAGYSDTQYF.

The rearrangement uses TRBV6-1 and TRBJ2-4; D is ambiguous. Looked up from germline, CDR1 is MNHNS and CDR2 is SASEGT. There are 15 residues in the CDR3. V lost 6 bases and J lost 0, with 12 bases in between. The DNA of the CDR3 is TGTGCCAGCAGGATGAACGGAGAAGCCAAAAACATTCAGTACTTC. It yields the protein CASRMNGEAKNIQYF.

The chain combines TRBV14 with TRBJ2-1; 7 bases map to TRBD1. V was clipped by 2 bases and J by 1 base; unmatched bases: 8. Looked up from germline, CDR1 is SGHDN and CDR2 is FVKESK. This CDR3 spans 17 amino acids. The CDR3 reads CASSQRGQSFSYNEQFF. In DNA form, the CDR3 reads TGTGCCAGCAGCCAACGGGGACAGTCATTTTCCTACAATGAGCAGTTCTTC.

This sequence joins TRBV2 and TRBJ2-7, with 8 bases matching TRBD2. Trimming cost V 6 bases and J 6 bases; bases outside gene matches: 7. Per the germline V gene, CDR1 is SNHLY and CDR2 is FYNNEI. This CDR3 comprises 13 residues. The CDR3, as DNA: TGTGCCAGCAGCCTCGGGGGGGCCACCGAGCAGTACTTC. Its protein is CASSLGGATEQYF.

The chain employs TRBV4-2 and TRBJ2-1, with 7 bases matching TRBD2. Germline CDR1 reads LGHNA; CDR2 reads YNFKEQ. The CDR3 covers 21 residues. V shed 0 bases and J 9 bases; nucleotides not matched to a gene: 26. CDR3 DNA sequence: TGTGCCAGCAGCCAAGACCCCGCGGGGGTAACTAATAGCTTGATAGGACTTGAGCAGTTCTTC. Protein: CASSQDPAGVTNSLIGLEQFF.

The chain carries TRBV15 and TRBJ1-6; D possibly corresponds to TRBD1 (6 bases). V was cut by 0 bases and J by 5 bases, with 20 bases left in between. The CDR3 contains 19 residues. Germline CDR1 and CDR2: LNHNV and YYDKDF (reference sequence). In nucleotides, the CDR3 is TGTGCCACCAGCAGAGATCTAACATTCGACAGGAGGAATAATTCACCCCTCCACTTT. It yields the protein CATSRDLTFDRRNNSPLHF.

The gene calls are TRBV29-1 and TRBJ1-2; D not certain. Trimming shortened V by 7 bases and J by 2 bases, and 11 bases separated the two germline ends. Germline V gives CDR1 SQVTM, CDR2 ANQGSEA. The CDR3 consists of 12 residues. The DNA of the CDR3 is TGCAGCGCATCGGAGATAAACTATGGCTACACCTTC. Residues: CSASEINYGYTF.

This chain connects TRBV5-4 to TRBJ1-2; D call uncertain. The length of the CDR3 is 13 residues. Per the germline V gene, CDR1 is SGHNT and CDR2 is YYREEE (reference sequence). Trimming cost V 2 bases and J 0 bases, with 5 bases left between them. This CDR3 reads CASSLQANYGYTF. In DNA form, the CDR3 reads TGTGCCAGCAGCTTACAAGCTAACTATGGCTACACCTTC.

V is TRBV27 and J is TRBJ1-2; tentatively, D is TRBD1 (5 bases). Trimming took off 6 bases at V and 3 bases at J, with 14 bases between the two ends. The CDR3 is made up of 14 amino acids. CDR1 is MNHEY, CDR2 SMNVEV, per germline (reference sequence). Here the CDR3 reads CASRAGGRHYGYTF. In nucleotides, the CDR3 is TGTGCCAGCAGGGCCGGGGGACGGCACTATGGCTACACCTTC.

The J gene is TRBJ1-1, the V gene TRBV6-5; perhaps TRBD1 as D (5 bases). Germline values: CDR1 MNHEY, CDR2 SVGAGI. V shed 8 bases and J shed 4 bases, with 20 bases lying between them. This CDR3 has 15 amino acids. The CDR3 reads CASQVGPGLGTEAFF. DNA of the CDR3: TGTGCCAGCCAGGTGGGGCCAGGGTTGGGCACTGAAGCTTTCTTT.

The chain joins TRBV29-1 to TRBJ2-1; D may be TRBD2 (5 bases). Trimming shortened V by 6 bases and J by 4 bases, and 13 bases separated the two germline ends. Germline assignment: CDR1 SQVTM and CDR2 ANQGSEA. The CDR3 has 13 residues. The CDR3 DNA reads TGCAGCGTGAAGGACTCGAATTACAATGAGCAGTTCTTC. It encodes CSVKDSNYNEQFF.

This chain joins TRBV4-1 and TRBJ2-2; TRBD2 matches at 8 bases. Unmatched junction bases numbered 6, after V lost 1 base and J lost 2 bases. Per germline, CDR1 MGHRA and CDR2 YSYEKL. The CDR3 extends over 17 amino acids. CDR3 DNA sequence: TGCGCCAGCAGCCAAGCCCAGCGGGGGTTCAACACCGGGGAGCTGTTTTTT. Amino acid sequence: CASSQAQRGFNTGELFF.

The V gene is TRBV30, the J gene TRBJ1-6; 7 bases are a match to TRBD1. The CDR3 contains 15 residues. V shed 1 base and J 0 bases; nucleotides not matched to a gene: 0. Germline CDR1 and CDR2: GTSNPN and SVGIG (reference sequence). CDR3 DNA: TGTGCCTGGAGTGGGGACAGCTCCTATAATTCACCCCTCCACTTT. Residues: CAWSGDSSYNSPLHF.

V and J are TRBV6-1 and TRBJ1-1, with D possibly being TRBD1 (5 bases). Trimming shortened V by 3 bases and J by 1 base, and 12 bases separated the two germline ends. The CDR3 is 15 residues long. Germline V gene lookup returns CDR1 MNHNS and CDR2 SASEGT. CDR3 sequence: CASSEAGVENTEAFF. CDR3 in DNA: TGTGCCAGCAGTGAGGCGGGGGTGGAGAACACTGAAGCTTTCTTT.

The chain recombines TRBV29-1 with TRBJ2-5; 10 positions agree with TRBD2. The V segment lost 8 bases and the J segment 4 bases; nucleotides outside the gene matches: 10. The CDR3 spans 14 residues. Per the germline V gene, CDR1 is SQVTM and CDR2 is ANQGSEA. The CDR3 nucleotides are TGCAGCTTGGGGGTAGCGGGGGGAACAGAGACCCAGTACTTC. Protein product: CSLGVAGGTETQYF.

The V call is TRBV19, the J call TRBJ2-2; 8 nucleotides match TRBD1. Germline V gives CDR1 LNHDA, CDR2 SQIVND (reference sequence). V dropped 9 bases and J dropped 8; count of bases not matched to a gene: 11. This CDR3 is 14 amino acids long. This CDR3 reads CASMNQGARGELFF. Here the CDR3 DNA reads TGTGCCAGCATGAACCAGGGGGCAAGAGGGGAGCTGTTTTTT. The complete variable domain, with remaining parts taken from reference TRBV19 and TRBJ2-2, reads DGGITQSPKYLFRKEGQNVTLSCEQNLNHDAMYWYRQDPGQGLRLIYYSQIVNDFQKGDIAEGYSVSREKKESFPLTVTSAQKNPTAFYLCASMNQGARGELFFGEGSRLTVL.

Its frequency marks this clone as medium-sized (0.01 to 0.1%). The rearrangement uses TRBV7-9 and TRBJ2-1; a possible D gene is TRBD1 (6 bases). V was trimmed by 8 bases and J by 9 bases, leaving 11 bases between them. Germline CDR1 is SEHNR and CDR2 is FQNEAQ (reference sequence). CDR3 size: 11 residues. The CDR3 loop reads CASHRVSEQFF. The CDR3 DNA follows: TGTGCCAGCCACAGGGTCAGTGAGCAGTTCTTC.